This TCR beta chain was retrieved from a study of blood T cell repertoires in COVID-19. Across the study: Donors in the United States, Italy and Spain gave samples during acute or convalescent COVID-19. The cDNA or gDNA used as material had been derived from T cells, B-cell-depleted T cells, or PBMCs.

V was clipped by 4 bases and J by 5 bases; unmatched bases: 8. CDR3 size: 15 residues. The germline gives CDR1 LGHNA, CDR2 YSLEER. This clone occurred once. Under the authors' procedure: Estimates of nucleated cell counts were drawn from the amplification of reference gene primers. Profiled with immunoSEQ multiplex PCR; TCRdb holds only in-frame clones, not every one. The V and J calls and clone size were taken over from that table, and D and trimming were inferred from the DNA. The table has about 52,000 clones, under 90% seen once; the top ten hold around 15%. The TCR originated in a man between 70 and 80 years old with acute or convalescent COVID-19. The chain carries TRBV4-3 and TRBJ1-1; the match to TRBD1 covers 9 bases. Material for sequencing was peripheral blood. Written as DNA, the CDR3 is TGCGCCAGCAGCCCCACAGGGGGCCGGATAACTGAAGCTTTCTTT. This codes for CASSPTGGRITEAFF.